This entry lists 26 T cell receptor beta chains sequenced from one sample in a study of T cell repertoires in cytomegalovirus infection. Each CDR3 protein gets one entry after TCRdb re-called the reads with MiXCR. The sample yields nearly 450,000 distinct CDR3 sequences, around 32% seen once. The sequenced sample consisted of PBMCs. These TCRs come from a human donor in good health (CMV status not recorded). Some clones in this sample may be carry-over from other donors' samples.

J is TRBJ2-5 and V is TRBV6-5, with 9 bases identical to TRBD1. Trimming at V came to 6 bases and at J to 4 bases, leaving 6 bases not matched to a gene. Germline values: CDR1 MNHEY, CDR2 SVGAGI. CDR3 size: 14 residues. CDR3: CASSKTGGAETQYF. The DNA for the CDR3 is TGTGCCAGCAGCAAAACAGGGGGCGCAGAGACCCAGTACTTC.

Points on this clonotype: Mismatch with germline at one junction end may stem from a read error. The V gene is TRBV12-3 or TRBV12-4, the J gene TRBJ2-2; the D call may be TRBD1 or TRBD2 (6 bases each). There are 13 residues in the CDR3. This CDR3 is CARSPQGFREPFF. The CDR3 DNA sequence: TGTGCCAGAAGCCCCCAGGGGTTCCGGGAGCCGTTTTTT.

This clonotype was observed a handful of times. The chain carries TRBV7-9 and TRBJ2-6; D may be TRBD1 (5 bases). Germline values: CDR1 SEHNR, CDR2 FQNEAQ (reference sequence). The CDR3 sequence is 17 residues long. The V gene lost 4 bases and the J gene lost 0 bases, with 13 bases spanning the gap. The CDR3 region has the DNA TGTGCCAGCAGCTCTCCACAGGATCACTCTGGGGCCAACGTCCTGACTTTC. Its translation: CASSSPQDHSGANVLTF. The complete variable domain, with remaining parts taken from reference TRBV7-9 and TRBJ2-6, reads DTGVSQNPRHKITKRGQNVTFRCDPISEHNRLYWYRQTLGQGPEFLTYFQNEAQLEKSRLLSDRFSAERPKGSFSTLEIQRTEQGDSAMYLCASSSPQDHSGANVLTFGAGSRLTVL.

This clonotype appeared a single time. This chain connects TRBV5-1 to TRBJ2-5, with 9 nucleotides matching TRBD1. Per germline, CDR1 SGHRS and CDR2 YFSETQ. The CDR3 has 15 amino acids. The V and J ends lost 4 bases and 4 bases, in that order; junction bases with no gene match: 8. The CDR3 sequence is CASSLRQGEAETQYF. DNA of the CDR3: TGCGCCAGCAGCCTCAGACAGGGGGAGGCAGAGACCCAGTACTTC.

CDR3 region: CSVDRGEGEKLFF. For the CDR3, the DNA is TGCAGCGTTGACCGGGGAGAAGGTGAAAAACTGTTTTTT. The rearrangement uses TRBV29-1 and TRBJ1-4; no reliable D call. Trimming removed 3 bases at V and 7 bases at J, with 12 bases between. The CDR3 consists of 13 residues. Germline loops: CDR1 SQVTM, CDR2 ANQGSEA.

The chain combines TRBV6-6 with TRBJ2-7; D may be TRBD2 (5 bases). Germline V gene data show CDR1 as MNHNY and CDR2 as SVGAGI (reference sequence). The CDR3 is made up of 13 amino acids. V gave up 2 bases and J gave up 3 bases, with 8 bases separating them. The chain's CDR3 is CASSYERIYEQYF. CDR3 nucleotides: TGTGCCAGCAGTTACGAGCGGATCTACGAGCAGTACTTC.

The chain links TRBV6-6 to TRBJ1-2; weak D call: TRBD1 (6 bases). Trimming pared 8 bases from V and 8 bases from J, leaving 18 bases between. This CDR3 comprises 13 residues. CDR1 is MNHNY and CDR2 is SVGAGI in the germline V gene (reference sequence). The CDR3 reads CASGSGGRGGYTF. The CDR3 coding sequence is TGTGCCAGCGGGTCCGGGGGGCGAGGAGGCTACACCTTC.

This clonotype was observed a handful of times. This chain connects TRBV5-4 to TRBJ2-7; 7 bases match TRBD2. With V trimmed by 1 base and J by 2 bases, 6 bases remained unmatched. The CDR3 runs 15 residues. Germline loops: CDR1 SGHNT, CDR2 YYREEE (reference sequence). This CDR3 is CASSLYGTTTYEQYF. The CDR3 region has the DNA TGTGCCAGCAGCTTGTATGGGACTACCACCTACGAGCAGTACTTC.

This clonotype has a count of ten or more. V and J are TRBV7-9 and TRBJ1-4, with D possibly TRBD1 on 5 matching bases. Germline V CDR1 and CDR2: SEHNR, FQNEAQ (reference sequence). CDR3 length: 15 amino acids. V lost 5 bases, J lost 2 bases, and 12 bases lay in between. The CDR3 loop reads CASSPRDSTNEKLFF. CDR3 DNA sequence: TGTGCCAGCAGCCCGAGGGACTCCACTAATGAAAAACTGTTTTTT.

This rearrangement joins TRBV7-2 to TRBJ2-7; TRBD1 agrees at 8 bases. The junction had 19 bases not matched to a gene; V was cut back by 8 bases and J by 4 bases. CDR1 and CDR2 from the germline V gene are SGHTA and FQGNSA. The CDR3 has 17 amino acids. The CDR3 reads CASVSGSLGQAYYEQYF. The CDR3 DNA follows: TGTGCCAGCGTCTCTGGATCCTTGGGACAGGCCTATTACGAGCAGTACTTC.

The chain links TRBV12-3 or TRBV12-4 to TRBJ2-7; unclear D gene. Trimming removed 6 bases at V and 2 bases at J, with 14 bases between. The CDR3 contains 14 residues. Here the CDR3 DNA reads TGTGCCAGCAGCCCTTACTTGAACACCTACGAGCAGTACTTC. It encodes CASSPYLNTYEQYF.

The chain couples TRBV20-1 to TRBJ2-7, with a weak D call TRBD1 (6 bases). The CDR3 loop spans 15 amino acids. V shed 5 bases and J shed 4 bases, with 21 bases lying between them. The germline CDR1 and CDR2 sequences are DFQATT and SNEGSKA (reference sequence). CDR3 region: CSAPSGEEALYEQYF. DNA of the CDR3: TGCAGTGCTCCATCAGGGGAAGAGGCTTTATACGAGCAGTACTTC.

The chain is built from TRBV7-9 and TRBJ2-3, with a possible D match to TRBD1 (8 bases). The CDR3 spans 17 residues. Germline-derived CDR1 and CDR2 are SEHNR and FQNEAQ (reference sequence). V was cut by 3 bases and J by 4 bases, with 20 bases left in between. The chain's CDR3 is CASSFSTRQGRADTQYF. The CDR3 DNA sequence: TGTGCCAGCAGCTTTAGTACCCGACAGGGGAGGGCAGATACGCAGTATTTT.

This clonotype was seen more than once but under ten times. The chain carries TRBV7-9 and TRBJ2-7; D is perhaps TRBD1 (6 bases). V lost 3 bases and J 2 bases, leaving 11 bases between the germline ends. This CDR3 contains 14 residues. CDR1 and CDR2 from the germline V gene are SEHNR and FQNEAQ (reference sequence). DNA for the CDR3: TGTGCCAGCAGCTTCGACAGGTTCCCCTACGAGCAGTACTTC. This codes for CASSFDRFPYEQYF.

The sample holds a few counts of this clonotype. This chain connects TRBV5-5 to TRBJ2-3; no clear D gene. Trimming left V 2 bases short and J 1 base short, with 11 bases between. Germline CDR1 is SGHKS and CDR2 is YYEKEE (reference sequence). The length of the CDR3 is 15 residues. The CDR3 sequence is CASSLILARTDTQYF. The CDR3 DNA reads TGTGCCAGCAGCTTAATACTGGCCCGCACAGATACGCAGTATTTT.

The V gene is TRBV19, the J gene TRBJ2-1; 7 bases line up with TRBD2. The CDR3 length is 15 residues. Trimming cost V 1 base and J 5 bases; bases outside gene matches: 5. CDR1 and CDR2 from the germline V gene are LNHDA and SQIVND (reference sequence). CDR3 in amino acids: CASSIGLAANNEQFF. The CDR3 region has the DNA TGTGCCAGTAGTATAGGGCTAGCGGCGAACAATGAGCAGTTCTTC.

This clonotype is a singleton in its sample. The chain couples TRBV20-1 to TRBJ1-2; D remains unclear. Between the trimmed V and J ends, which lost 0 bases and 3 bases, there was a span of 14 bases. Germline assignment: CDR1 DFQATT and CDR2 SNEGSKA (reference sequence). This CDR3 region has 15 residues. Written as DNA, the CDR3 is TGCAGTGCTAGAGATTTTTCAGATTGGGACTATGGCTACACCTTC. Its translation: CSARDFSDWDYGYTF.

This clonotype has a count of ten or more. Written as DNA, the CDR3 is TGTGCCAGCAGTTACCTTCCGACAGGGAGCACTGAAGCTTTCTTT. Translated: CASSYLPTGSTEAFF. This chain links TRBV6-5 with TRBJ1-1, with TRBD1 matching over 7 bases. The V segment lost 2 bases and the J segment 4 bases; nucleotides outside the gene matches: 7. Germline-derived CDR1 and CDR2 are MNHEY and SVGAGI. The length of the CDR3 is 15 residues.

The CDR3 loop is CASSNPSAGDDTIYF. The CDR3 DNA is TGTGCCAGCAGCAACCCATCCGCGGGCGACGACACCATATATTTT. The chain couples TRBV7-9 to TRBJ1-3, with unresolved D. V lost 5 bases and J 8 bases, leaving 19 bases between the germline ends. The CDR3 is made up of 15 amino acids. Germline V CDR1 and CDR2: SEHNR, FQNEAQ (reference sequence).

The chain combines TRBV12-3 or TRBV12-4 with TRBJ1-4; no firm D call. CDR3 length equals 12 residues. With 6 bases removed from V and 5 bases from J, the gap between germline ends came to 7 bases. The CDR3 is CASRQINEKLFF. The CDR3 DNA reads TGTGCCAGCAGACAGATCAATGAAAAACTGTTTTTT.

This clonotype was observed many times. The V call is TRBV7-2, the J call TRBJ1-4; the D gene is possibly TRBD1 (6 bases). V was cut by 1 base and J by 5 bases, with 14 bases left in between. This CDR3 has 16 residues. Germline CDR1 is SGHTA and CDR2 is FQGNSA. The CDR3 here is CASSLGEGHRNEKLFF. As DNA, the CDR3 is TGTGCCAGCAGCTTAGGGGAGGGACACCGGAATGAAAAACTGTTTTTT.

On this clonotype: The junction shows a germline mismatch at one end, possibly a read error. V and J are TRBV30 and TRBJ1-2; 7 nucleotides agree with TRBD1. The germline V gene encodes CDR1 GTSNPN and CDR2 SVGIG (reference sequence). This CDR3 is built from 12 residues. The CDR3 here is CAWGGGGFGSTF. The CDR3 DNA reads TGTGCATGGGGTGGAGGGGGCTTTGGCTCCACCTTC.

This clonotype appeared many times. V gene TRBV7-2 combines with J gene TRBJ2-3, with D perhaps TRBD1 (5 bases). CDR3 length: 13 residues. Germline values: CDR1 SGHTA, CDR2 FQGNSA. The V end lost 6 bases, the J end lost 4 bases, and 11 bases lay between the germline ends. The DNA for the CDR3 is TGTGCCAGCAGGTCAGGGTGGGCAGATACGCAGTATTTT. It specifies CASRSGWADTQYF. The whole variable domain, filled in from reference TRBV7-2 and TRBJ2-3, reads GAGVSQSPSNKVTEKGKDVELRCDPISGHTALYWYRQSLGQGLEFLIYFQGNSAPDKSGLPSDRFSAERTGGSVSTLTIQRTQQEDSAVYLCASRSGWADTQYFGPGTRLTVL.

This chain joins TRBV6-6 and TRBJ2-2; D is unclear. V was cut by 1 base and J by 6 bases, with 6 bases left in between. CDR3 length: 13 amino acids. The V gene's germline CDR1 is MNHNY and CDR2 SVGAGI (reference sequence). CDR3 in DNA: TGTGCCAGCAGTTACTTGAAGGCCGGGGAGCTGTTTTTT. It translates to CASSYLKAGELFF.

On this clonotype: The CDR3 end shows no conserved phenylalanine or tryptophan, and so a read error is likely. The chain is built from TRBV12-5 and TRBJ1-2, with D unclear. CDR3 length: 14 residues. V was trimmed by 1 base and J by 1 base, leaving 7 bases between them. Per the germline V gene, CDR1 is LGHNT and CDR2 is FRNRAP. The CDR3 region has the DNA TGTGCTAGTGGTTTGGACGGCGGTAACTATGGCTACACCTAC. It specifies CASGLDGGNYGYTY.

This clonotype was seen a handful of times. The V gene is TRBV20-1, the J gene TRBJ1-1, with 8 bases fitting TRBD1. V lost 1 base, J lost 5 bases, and 6 bases stayed unmatched. Germline V gene sequence: CDR1 DFQATT, CDR2 SNEGSKA (reference sequence). This CDR3 region has 14 residues. The CDR3 coding sequence is TGCAGTGCTAGAGGGGGGACAGGAGGTACTGAAGCTTTCTTT. Protein: CSARGGTGGTEAFF.